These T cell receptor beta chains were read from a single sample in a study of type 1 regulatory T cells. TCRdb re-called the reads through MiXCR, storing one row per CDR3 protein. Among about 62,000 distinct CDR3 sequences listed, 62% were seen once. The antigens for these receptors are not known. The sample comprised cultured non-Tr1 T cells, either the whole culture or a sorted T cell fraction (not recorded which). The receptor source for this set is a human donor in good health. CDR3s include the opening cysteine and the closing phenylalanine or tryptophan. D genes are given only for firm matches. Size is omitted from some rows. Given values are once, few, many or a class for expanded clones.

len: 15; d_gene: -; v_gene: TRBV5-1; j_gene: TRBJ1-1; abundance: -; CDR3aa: CAGSLVGQGNTEAFF; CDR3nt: TGCGCCGGCAGCTTGGTGGGCCAGGGGAACACTGAAGCTTTCTTT
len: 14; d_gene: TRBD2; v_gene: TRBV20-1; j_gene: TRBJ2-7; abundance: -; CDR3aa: CSANLAGQPNEQYF; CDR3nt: TGCAGTGCAAATCTAGCGGGGCAACCTAACGAGCAGTACTTC
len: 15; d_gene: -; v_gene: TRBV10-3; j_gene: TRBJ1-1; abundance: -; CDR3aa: CATQKSGLADTEAFF; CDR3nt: TGTGCCACACAAAAGTCAGGGTTGGCGGACACTGAAGCTTTCTTT
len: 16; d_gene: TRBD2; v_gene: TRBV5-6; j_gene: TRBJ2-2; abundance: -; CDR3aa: CASRASGSWNTGELFF; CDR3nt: TGTGCCAGCAGAGCTAGCGGGAGTTGGAACACCGGGGAGCTGTTTTTT
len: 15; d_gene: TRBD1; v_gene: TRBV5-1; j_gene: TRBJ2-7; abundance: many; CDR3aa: CASSPGGGPPYEQYF; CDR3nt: TGCGCCAGCAGCCCAGGGGGTGGGCCTCCCTACGAGCAGTACTTC
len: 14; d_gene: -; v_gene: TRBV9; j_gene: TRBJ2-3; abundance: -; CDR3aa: CASSVGHRGDTQYF; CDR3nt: TGTGCCAGCAGCGTGGGTCATAGAGGAGATACGCAGTATTTT
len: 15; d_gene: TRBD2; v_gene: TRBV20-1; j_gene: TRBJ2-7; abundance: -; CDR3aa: CSARVASGRPYEQYF; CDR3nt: TGCAGTGCTAGAGTTGCTAGCGGGAGACCCTACGAGCAGTACTTC
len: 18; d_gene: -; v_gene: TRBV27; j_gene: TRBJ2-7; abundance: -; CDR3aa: CASSTHRDFSPSSYEQYF; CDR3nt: TGTGCCAGCAGTACACACCGGGACTTTTCCCCGAGCTCCTACGAGCAGTACTTC
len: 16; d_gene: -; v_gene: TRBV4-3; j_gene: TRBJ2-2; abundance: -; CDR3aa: CASSQGTPLIRGELFF; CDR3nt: TGCGCCAGCAGCCAAGGCACTCCACTAATCCGCGGGGAGCTGTTTTTT
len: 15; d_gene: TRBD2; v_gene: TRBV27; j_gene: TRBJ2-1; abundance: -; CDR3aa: CASSSKGLAGSEQFF; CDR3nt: TGTGCCAGCAGTTCCAAGGGACTAGCAGGAAGTGAGCAGTTCTTC
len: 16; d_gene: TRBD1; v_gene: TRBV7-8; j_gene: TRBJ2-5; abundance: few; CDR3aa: CASSPGTGGLEETQYF; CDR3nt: TGTGCCAGCAGCCCCGGGACAGGGGGCCTAGAAGAGACCCAGTACTTC
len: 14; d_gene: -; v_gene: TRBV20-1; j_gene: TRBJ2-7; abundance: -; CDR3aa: CSARSGGGGYEQYF; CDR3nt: TGCAGTGCCAGATCAGGAGGGGGGGGATACGAGCAGTACTTC
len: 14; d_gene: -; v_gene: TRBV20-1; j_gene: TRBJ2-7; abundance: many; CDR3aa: CSARHPTGSYEQYF; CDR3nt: TGCAGTGCTAGACACCCGACAGGCTCCTACGAGCAGTACTTC
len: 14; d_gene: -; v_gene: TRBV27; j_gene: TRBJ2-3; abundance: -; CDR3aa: CASSFGAGTDTQYF; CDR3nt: TGTGCCAGCAGTTTTGGCGCGGGAACAGATACGCAGTATTTT
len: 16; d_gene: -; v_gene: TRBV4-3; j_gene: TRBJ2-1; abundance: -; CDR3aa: CASSQDLVAVNNEQFF; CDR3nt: TGCGCCAGCAGCCAAGATCTGGTAGCGGTTAACAATGAGCAGTTCTTC
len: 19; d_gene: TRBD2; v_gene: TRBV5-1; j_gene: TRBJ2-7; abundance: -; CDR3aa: CASSEQPTRPGLAPYEQYF; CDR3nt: TGCGCCAGCAGCGAACAGCCAACCAGGCCGGGACTAGCACCCTACGAGCAGTACTTC
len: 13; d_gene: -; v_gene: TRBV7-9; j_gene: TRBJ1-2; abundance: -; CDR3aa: CASSLSQNYGYTF; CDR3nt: TGTGCCAGCAGCTTATCGCAGAACTATGGCTACACCTTC
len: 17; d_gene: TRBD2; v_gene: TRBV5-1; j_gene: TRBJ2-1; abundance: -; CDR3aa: CASSFSASGRRNNEQFF; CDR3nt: TGCGCCAGCAGCTTTTCGGCTAGCGGGAGGAGGAACAATGAGCAGTTCTTC
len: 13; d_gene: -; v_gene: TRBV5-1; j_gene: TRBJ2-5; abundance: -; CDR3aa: CASSRPHQETQYF; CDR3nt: TGCGCCAGCAGCCGCCCGCACCAAGAGACCCAGTACTTC
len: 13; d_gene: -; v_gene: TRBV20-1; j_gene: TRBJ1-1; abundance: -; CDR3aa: CSARAGVGTEAFF; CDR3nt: TGCAGTGCTAGAGCGGGGGTGGGCACTGAAGCTTTCTTT
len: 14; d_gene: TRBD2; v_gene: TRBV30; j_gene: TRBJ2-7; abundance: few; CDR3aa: CAWSRGRVINEQYF; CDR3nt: TGTGCCTGGAGTCGCGGGAGAGTTATAAACGAGCAGTACTTC
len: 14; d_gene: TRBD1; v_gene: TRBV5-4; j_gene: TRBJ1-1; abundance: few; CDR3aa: CASSPGQPNTEAFF; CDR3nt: TGTGCCAGCAGCCCGGGACAGCCGAACACTGAAGCTTTCTTT
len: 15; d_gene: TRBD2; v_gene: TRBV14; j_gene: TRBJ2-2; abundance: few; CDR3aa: CASSLASGGTGELFF; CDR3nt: TGTGCCAGCAGCCTGGCTAGCGGGGGAACCGGGGAGCTGTTTTTT
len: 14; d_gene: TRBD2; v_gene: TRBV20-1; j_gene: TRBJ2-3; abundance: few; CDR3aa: CSAQSGRRTDTQYF; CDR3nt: TGCAGTGCTCAAAGCGGGAGGCGCACAGATACGCAGTATTTT
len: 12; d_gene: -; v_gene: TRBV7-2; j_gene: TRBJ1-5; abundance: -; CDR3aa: CASSSYNQPQHF; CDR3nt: TGTGCCAGCAGCTCTTACAATCAGCCCCAGCATTTT
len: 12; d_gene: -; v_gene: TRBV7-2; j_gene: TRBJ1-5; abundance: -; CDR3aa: CASGGYNQPQHF; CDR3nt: TGTGCCAGCGGGGGATATAATCAGCCCCAGCATTTT
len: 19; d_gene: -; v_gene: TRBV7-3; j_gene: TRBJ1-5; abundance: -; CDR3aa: CASTLCQTQDFSWNQPQHF; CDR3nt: TGTGCCAGCACCCTTTGTCAGACACAGGATTTTTCGTGGAATCAGCCCCAGCATTTT
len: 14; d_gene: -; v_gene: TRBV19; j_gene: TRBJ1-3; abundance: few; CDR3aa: CASGRGASGNTIYF; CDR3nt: TGTGCCAGCGGCCGAGGGGCGAGCGGAAACACCATATATTTT
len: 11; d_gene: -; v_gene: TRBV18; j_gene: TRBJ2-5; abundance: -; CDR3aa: CASSPAETQYF; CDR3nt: TGTGCCAGCTCACCGGCGGAGACCCAGTACTTC
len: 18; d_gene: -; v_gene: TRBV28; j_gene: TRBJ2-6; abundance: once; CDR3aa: CASTPGGQAVSGANVLTF; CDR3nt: TGTGCCAGCACCCCCGGCGGGCAGGCTGTCTCTGGGGCCAACGTCCTGACTTTC
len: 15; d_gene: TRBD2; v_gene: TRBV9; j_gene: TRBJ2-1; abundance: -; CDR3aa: CASSTGLAEYNEQFF; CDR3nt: TGTGCCAGCAGCACCGGACTAGCGGAATACAATGAGCAGTTCTTC
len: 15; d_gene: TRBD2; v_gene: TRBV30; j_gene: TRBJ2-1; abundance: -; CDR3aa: CAWRRLAGGGNEQFF; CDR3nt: TGTGCCTGGAGGAGGTTAGCGGGAGGAGGCAATGAGCAGTTCTTC
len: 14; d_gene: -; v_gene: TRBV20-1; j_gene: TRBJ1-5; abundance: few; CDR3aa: CSASGGALNQPQHF; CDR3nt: TGCAGTGCTAGCGGGGGAGCCCTCAATCAGCCCCAGCATTTT
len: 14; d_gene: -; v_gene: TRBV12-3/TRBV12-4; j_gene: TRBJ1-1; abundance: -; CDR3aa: CASSSFGWGTEAFF; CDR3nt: TGTGCCAGCAGCTCCTTTGGTTGGGGCACTGAAGCTTTCTTT
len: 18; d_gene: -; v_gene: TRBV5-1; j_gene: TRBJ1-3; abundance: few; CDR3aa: CASSLDHFRRTSGNTIYF; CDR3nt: TGCGCCAGCAGCTTGGATCACTTTAGGAGAACCTCTGGAAACACCATATATTTT
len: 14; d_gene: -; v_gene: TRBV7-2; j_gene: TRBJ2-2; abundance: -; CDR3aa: CASSLARNTGELFF; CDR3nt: TGTGCCAGCAGCTTAGCCAGGAACACCGGGGAGCTGTTTTTT
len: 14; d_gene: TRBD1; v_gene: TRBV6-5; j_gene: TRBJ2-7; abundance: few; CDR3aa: CASSYLTGDDEQYF; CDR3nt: TGTGCCAGCAGTTACTTGACAGGGGATGACGAGCAGTACTTC
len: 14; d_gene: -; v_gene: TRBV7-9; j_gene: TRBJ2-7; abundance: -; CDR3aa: CASSRPGVAYEQYF; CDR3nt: TGTGCCAGCAGCCGACCGGGGGTCGCCTACGAGCAGTACTTC
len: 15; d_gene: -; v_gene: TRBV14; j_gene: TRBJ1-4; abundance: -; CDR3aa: CASSTVGPSGEKLFF; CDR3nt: TGTGCCAGCAGCACAGTGGGCCCCAGCGGTGAAAAACTGTTTTTT
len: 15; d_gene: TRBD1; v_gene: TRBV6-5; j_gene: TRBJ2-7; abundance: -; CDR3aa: CASSPWDRVRNEQYF; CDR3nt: TGTGCCAGCAGTCCGTGGGACAGGGTCAGGAACGAGCAGTACTTC
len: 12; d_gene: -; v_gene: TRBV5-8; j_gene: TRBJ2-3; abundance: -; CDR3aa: CASSFTHWAQYF; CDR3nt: TGTGCCAGCAGCTTCACCCATTGGGCGCAGTATTTT